This T cell receptor beta chain originates from a study of cytomegalovirus exposure and HLA in healthy donors. The CDR3 is 14 residues long. Trimming stripped 6 bases from V and 0 bases from J, with 8 bases between. Germline values: CDR1 MNHEY, CDR2 SMNVEV (reference sequence). Whole-study findings and limits: For most TCR beta V segments, an earlier analysis put the productive rate at about 87% or about 30% of the time. A later analysis showed TCR association rates differing by HLA locus, peaking at DRB1 and lowest at HLA-C. The availability of immune exposure information extended only to CMV serostatus. Owing to their indistinguishability, certain V segments, notably TRBV6-2 and TRBV6-3, were excluded.

To note about this clone: Its antigen remains unknown.

The PCR had 60 Vbeta and 13 Jbeta primers. The data were produced by immunoSEQ multiplex PCR, yet TCRdb's version contains in-frame clones alone and is incomplete. Among 130,000 or so clones listed, about 87% were seen once. V is TRBV27 and J is TRBJ1-4; maybe TRBD1 (5 bases). Sequencing was done on a sample of PBMCs. The TCR comes from a woman aged 25 to 45 in good health and CMV-seronegative. In DNA form, the CDR3 reads TGTGCCAGCAGAGGGGCCGCAACTAATGAAAAACTGTTTTTT. Translated, it gives CASRGAATNEKLFF. Full variable domain (remainder filled in from reference TRBV27 and TRBJ1-4): EAQVTQNPRYLITVTGKKLTVTCSQNMNHEYMSWYRQDPGLGLRQIYYSMNVEVTDKGDVPEGYKVSRKEKRNFPLILESPSPNQTSLYFCASRGAATNEKLFFGSGTQLSVL.